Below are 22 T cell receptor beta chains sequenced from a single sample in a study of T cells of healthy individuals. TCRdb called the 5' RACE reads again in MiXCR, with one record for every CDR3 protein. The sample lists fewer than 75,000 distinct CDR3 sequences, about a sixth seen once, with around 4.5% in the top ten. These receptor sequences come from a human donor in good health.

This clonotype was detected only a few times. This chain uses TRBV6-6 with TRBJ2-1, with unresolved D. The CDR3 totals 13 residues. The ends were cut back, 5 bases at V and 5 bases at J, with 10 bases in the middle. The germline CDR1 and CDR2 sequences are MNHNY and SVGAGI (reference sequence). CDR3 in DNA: TGTGCCAGCAGTCCCGACTGGCACAATGAGCAGTTCTTC. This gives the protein CASSPDWHNEQFF.

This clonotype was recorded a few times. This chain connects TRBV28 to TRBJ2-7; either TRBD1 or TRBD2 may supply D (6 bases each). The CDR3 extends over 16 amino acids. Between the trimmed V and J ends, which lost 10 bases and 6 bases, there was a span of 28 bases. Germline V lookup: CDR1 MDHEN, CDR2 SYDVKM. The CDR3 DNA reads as TGTGCCATCGTCCCCACGCAGGGGCCTACTAGCCGCGAGCAGTACTTC. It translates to CAIVPTQGPTSREQYF. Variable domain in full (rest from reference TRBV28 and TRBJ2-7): DVKVTQSSRYLVKRTGEKVFLECVQDMDHENMFWYRQDPGLGLRLIYFSYDVKMKEKGDIPEGYSVSREKKERFSLILESASTNQTSMYLCAIVPTQGPTSREQYFGPGTRLTVT.

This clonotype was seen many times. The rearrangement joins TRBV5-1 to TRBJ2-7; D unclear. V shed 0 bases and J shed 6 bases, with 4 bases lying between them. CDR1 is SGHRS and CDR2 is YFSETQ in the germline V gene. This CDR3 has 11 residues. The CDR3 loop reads CASSLEREQYF. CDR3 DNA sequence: TGCGCCAGCAGCTTGGAACGCGAGCAGTACTTC.

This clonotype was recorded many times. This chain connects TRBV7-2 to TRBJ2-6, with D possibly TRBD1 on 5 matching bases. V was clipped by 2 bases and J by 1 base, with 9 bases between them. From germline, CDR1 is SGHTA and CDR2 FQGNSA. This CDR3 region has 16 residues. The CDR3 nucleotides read TGTGCCAGCAGCTTACAGGGAAGGTCTGGGGCCAACGTCCTGACTTTC. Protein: CASSLQGRSGANVLTF.

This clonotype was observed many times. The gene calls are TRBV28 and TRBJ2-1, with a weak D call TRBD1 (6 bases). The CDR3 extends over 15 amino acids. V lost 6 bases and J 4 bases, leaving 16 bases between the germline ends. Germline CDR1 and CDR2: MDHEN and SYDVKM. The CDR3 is CASREQGSDYNEQFF. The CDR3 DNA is TGTGCCAGCAGAGAACAGGGATCTGATTACAATGAGCAGTTCTTC. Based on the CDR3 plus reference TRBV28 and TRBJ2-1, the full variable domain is DVKVTQSSRYLVKRTGEKVFLECVQDMDHENMFWYRQDPGLGLRLIYFSYDVKMKEKGDIPEGYSVSREKKERFSLILESASTNQTSMYLCASREQGSDYNEQFFGPGTRLTVL.

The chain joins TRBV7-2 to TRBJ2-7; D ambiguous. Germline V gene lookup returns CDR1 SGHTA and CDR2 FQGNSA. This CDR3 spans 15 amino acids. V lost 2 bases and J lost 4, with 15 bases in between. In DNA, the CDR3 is TGTGCCAGCAGCTTAAGGGCAGCAGAGTCATACGAGCAGTACTTC. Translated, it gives CASSLRAAESYEQYF.

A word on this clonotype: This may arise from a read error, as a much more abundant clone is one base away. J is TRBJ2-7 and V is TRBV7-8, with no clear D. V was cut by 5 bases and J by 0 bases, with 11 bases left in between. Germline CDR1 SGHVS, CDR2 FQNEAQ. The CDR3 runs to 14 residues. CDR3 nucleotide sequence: TGTGCCAGCAGCCTCGGGCACAGCTCCTACGAGCAGTACTTC. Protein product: CASSLGHSSYEQYF.

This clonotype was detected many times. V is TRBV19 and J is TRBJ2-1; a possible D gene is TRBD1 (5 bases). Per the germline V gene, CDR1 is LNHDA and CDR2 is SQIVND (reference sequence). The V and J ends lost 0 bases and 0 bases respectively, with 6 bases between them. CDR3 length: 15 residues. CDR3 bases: TGTGCCAGTAGTATAGAGGACAACTCCTACAATGAGCAGTTCTTC. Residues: CASSIEDNSYNEQFF.

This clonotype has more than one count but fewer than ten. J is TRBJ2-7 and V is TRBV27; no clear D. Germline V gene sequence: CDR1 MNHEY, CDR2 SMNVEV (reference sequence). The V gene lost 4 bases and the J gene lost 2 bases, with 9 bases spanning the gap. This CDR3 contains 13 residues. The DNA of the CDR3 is TGTGCCAGCAGTTCATTTCGCACCTACGAGCAGTACTTC. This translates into CASSSFRTYEQYF.

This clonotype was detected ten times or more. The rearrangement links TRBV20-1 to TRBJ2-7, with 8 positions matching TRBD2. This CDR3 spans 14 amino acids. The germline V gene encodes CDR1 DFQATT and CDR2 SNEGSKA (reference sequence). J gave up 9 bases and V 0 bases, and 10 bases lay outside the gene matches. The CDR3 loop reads CSARDQSTSGPQYF. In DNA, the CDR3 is TGCAGTGCTAGAGACCAAAGTACTAGCGGACCGCAGTACTTC.

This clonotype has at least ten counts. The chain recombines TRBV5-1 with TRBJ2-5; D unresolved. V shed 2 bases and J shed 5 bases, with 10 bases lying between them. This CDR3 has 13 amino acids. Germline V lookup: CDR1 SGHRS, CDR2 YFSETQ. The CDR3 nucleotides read TGCGCCAGCAGCTTTTCCCACGGGGAGACCCAGTACTTC. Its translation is CASSFSHGETQYF.

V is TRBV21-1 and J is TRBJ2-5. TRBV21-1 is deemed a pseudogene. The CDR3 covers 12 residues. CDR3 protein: CASSKVAVPQYF. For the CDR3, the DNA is TGTGCCAGCAGCAAAGTCGCGGTACCCCAGTACTTC.

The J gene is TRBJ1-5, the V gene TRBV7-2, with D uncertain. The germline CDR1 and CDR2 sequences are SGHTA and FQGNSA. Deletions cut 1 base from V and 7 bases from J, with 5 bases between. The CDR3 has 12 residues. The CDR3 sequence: CASSLVRQPQHF. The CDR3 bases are TGTGCCAGCAGCTTAGTTAGGCAGCCCCAGCATTTT.

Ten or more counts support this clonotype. In nucleotides, the CDR3 is TGTGCCAGCAGCCGACCTCAGCGGGAGATCGCGTACAATGAGCAGTTCTTC. Translated, it gives CASSRPQREIAYNEQFF. This sequence joins TRBV7-9 and TRBJ2-1; 8 positions agree with TRBD2. CDR1 is SEHNR and CDR2 is FQNEAQ in the germline V gene (reference sequence). V trimming: 5 bases; J trimming: 4 bases; junction bases outside the gene matches: 13. The CDR3 sequence is 17 residues long. Complete variable domain (other parts from reference TRBV7-9 and TRBJ2-1): DTGVSQNPRHKITKRGQNVTFRCDPISEHNRLYWYRQTLGQGPEFLTYFQNEAQLEKSRLLSDRFSAERPKGSFSTLEIQRTEQGDSAMYLCASSRPQREIAYNEQFFGPGTRLTVL.

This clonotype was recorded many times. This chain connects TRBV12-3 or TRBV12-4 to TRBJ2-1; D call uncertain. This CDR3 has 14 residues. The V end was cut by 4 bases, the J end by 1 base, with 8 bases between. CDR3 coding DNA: TGTGCCAGCAGTTGGGGATCTTCCTACAATGAGCAGTTCTTC. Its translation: CASSWGSSYNEQFF.

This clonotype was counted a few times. CDR3 in DNA: TGTGCCAGCAGTTACTCGCTAAGCGGGAGGCAACTACGCGAGCAGTACTTC. Protein product: CASSYSLSGRQLREQYF. This sequence joins TRBV6-2 or TRBV6-3 and TRBJ2-7; 9 bases align to TRBD2. The CDR3 runs to 17 residues. CDR1 is MNHEY and CDR2 is SVGEGT in the germline V gene. Trimming at V came to 0 bases and at J to 6 bases, leaving 12 bases not matched to a gene.

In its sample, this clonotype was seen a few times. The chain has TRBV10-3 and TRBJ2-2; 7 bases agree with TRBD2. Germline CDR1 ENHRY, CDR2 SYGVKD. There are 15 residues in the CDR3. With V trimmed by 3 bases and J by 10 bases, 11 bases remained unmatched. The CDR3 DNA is TGTGCCATCAGTGACCTAGCGGTGGTGGGGGAGGAGCTGTTTTTT. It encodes CAISDLAVVGEELFF.

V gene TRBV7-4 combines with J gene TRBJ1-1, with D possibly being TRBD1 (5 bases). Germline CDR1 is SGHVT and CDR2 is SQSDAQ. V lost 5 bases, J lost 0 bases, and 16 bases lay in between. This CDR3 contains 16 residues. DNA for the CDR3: TGTGCCAGCAGCCCAGTAGGGGTCGGGTTGAACACTGAAGCTTTCTTT. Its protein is CASSPVGVGLNTEAFF.

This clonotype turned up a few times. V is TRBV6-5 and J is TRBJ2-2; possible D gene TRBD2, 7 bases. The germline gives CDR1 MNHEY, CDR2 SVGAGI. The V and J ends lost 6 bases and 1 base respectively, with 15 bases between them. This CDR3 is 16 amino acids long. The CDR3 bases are TGTGCCAGCAGCGGGAACGGGGGGCTGAACACCGGGGAGCTGTTTTTT. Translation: CASSGNGGLNTGELFF.

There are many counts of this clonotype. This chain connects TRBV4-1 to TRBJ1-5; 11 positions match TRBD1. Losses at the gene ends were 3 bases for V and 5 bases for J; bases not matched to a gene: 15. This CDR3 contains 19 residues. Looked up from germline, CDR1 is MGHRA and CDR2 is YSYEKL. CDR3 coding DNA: TGCGCCAGCAGCCAGTCCCATCGGGCGGGACAGGGGGAATATCAGCCCCAGCATTTT. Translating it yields CASSQSHRAGQGEYQPQHF.

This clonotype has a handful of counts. The CDR3 loop is CASSEGEGETQYF. Written as DNA, the CDR3 is TGTGCCAGCAGCGAGGGAGAGGGGGAGACCCAGTACTTC. The chain couples TRBV7-9 to TRBJ2-5, with D tentatively TRBD1 or TRBD2 (5 bases each). This CDR3 comprises 13 residues. V was cut by 5 bases and J by 5 bases, with 12 bases left in between. CDR1 is SEHNR, CDR2 FQNEAQ, per germline (reference sequence).

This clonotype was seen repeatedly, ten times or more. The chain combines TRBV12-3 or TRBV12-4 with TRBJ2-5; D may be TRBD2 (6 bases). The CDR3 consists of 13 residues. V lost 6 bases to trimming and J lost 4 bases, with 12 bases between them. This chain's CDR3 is CASSPLGGETQYF. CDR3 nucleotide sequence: TGTGCCAGCAGCCCACTGGGGGGAGAGACCCAGTACTTC.